A selection of T cell receptor beta chains follows, all from one sample in a study of PD-1 blockade in classical Hodgkin lymphoma. The assay was immunoSEQ multiplex PCR, and TCRdb's table has in-frame clones only and misses some. The table shows about 14,000 clones, with roughly 75% occurring only once. Sample: peripheral blood mononuclear cells (PBMCs), taken at baseline. These TCRs come from a human donor with classical Hodgkin lymphoma. The CDR3 runs from the conserved cysteine through the conserved F or W. Each record gives: D gene, clone size, V gene, J gene, CDR3 protein, CDR3 DNA. D genes are given only for firm matches. Rows give clone size only sometimes, using once, few, many, or a class for an expanded clone.

d_call: TRBD1; clone_size: few; v_call: TRBV4-2; j_call: TRBJ1-6; cdr3_aa: CASSQDGQVLNSPLHF; cdr3_nt: TGTGCCAGCAGCCAAGACGGACAGGTTCTAAATTCACCCCTCCACTTT
d_call: NA; clone_size: NA; v_call: TRBV5-1; j_call: TRBJ2-7; cdr3_aa: CASSEGGNEQYF; cdr3_nt: TGCGCCAGCAGTGAGGGGGGCAACGAGCAGTACTTC
d_call: NA; clone_size: NA; v_call: TRBV18; j_call: TRBJ1-1; cdr3_aa: CASSPQRSKNTEAFF; cdr3_nt: TGTGCCAGCTCACCCCAGAGGAGTAAGAACACTGAAGCTTTCTTT
d_call: TRBD1; clone_size: NA; v_call: TRBV4-1; j_call: TRBJ1-1; cdr3_aa: CASSPVPGQGLNTEAFF; cdr3_nt: TGCGCCAGCAGCCCCGTCCCGGGACAGGGATTGAACACTGAAGCTTTCTTT
d_call: NA; clone_size: NA; v_call: TRBV19; j_call: TRBJ1-5; cdr3_aa: CASSIWDDQPQHF; cdr3_nt: TGTGCCAGTAGTATATGGGACGATCAGCCCCAGCATTTT
d_call: NA; clone_size: few; v_call: TRBV12-5; j_call: TRBJ2-1; cdr3_aa: CASGLVPRVGGSDNEQFF; cdr3_nt: TGTGCTAGTGGTTTGGTACCCAGGGTGGGGGGCTCGGACAATGAGCAGTTCTTC
d_call: NA; clone_size: NA; v_call: TRBV5-6; j_call: TRBJ2-6; cdr3_aa: CASSPIVESRAVLTF; cdr3_nt: TGTGCCAGCAGCCCCATCGTGGAGTCGCGGGCCGTCCTGACTTTC
d_call: NA; clone_size: NA; v_call: TRBV5-1; j_call: TRBJ1-2; cdr3_aa: CASSLGAGDGYTF; cdr3_nt: TGCGCCAGCAGCTTGGGGGCAGGGGATGGCTACACCTTC
d_call: TRBD1; clone_size: NA; v_call: TRBV7-9; j_call: TRBJ1-5; cdr3_aa: CASSPTRDRGINQPQHF; cdr3_nt: TGTGCCAGCAGCCCGACACGGGACAGGGGGATTAATCAGCCCCAGCATTTT
d_call: NA; clone_size: NA; v_call: TRBV28; j_call: TRBJ2-7; cdr3_aa: CASSLAEYEQYF; cdr3_nt: TGTGCCAGCAGTTTAGCTGAATACGAGCAGTACTTC
d_call: NA; clone_size: NA; v_call: TRBV10-3; j_call: TRBJ1-4; cdr3_aa: CAISESRERSEKLFF; cdr3_nt: TGTGCCATCAGTGAGTCGCGGGAAAGGAGTGAAAAACTGTTTTTT
d_call: TRBD1; clone_size: NA; v_call: TRBV7-2; j_call: TRBJ2-7; cdr3_aa: CASSLVQGAWYEQYF; cdr3_nt: TGTGCCAGCAGCTTAGTACAGGGGGCCTGGTACGAGCAGTACTTC
d_call: TRBD2; clone_size: NA; v_call: TRBV7-2; j_call: TRBJ2-3; cdr3_aa: CASSASGLVTDTQYF; cdr3_nt: TGTGCCAGCTCCGCCTCGGGACTAGTCACAGATACGCAGTATTTT
d_call: TRBD1; clone_size: few; v_call: TRBV6-5; j_call: TRBJ1-6; cdr3_aa: CASGTGGSYNSPLHF; cdr3_nt: TGTGCCAGCGGGACAGGGGGCTCGTATAATTCACCCCTCCACTTT
d_call: NA; clone_size: NA; v_call: TRBV5-1; j_call: TRBJ2-3; cdr3_aa: CASRWMGSGTDTQYF; cdr3_nt: TGCGCCAGCAGGTGGATGGGGTCTGGCACAGATACGCAGTATTTT
d_call: NA; clone_size: large; v_call: TRBV11-3; j_call: TRBJ2-4; cdr3_aa: CASRSGISNGGIQYF; cdr3_nt: TGTGCCAGCAGATCCGGGATTTCCAACGGGGGCATTCAGTACTTC
d_call: NA; clone_size: NA; v_call: TRBV7-2; j_call: TRBJ2-3; cdr3_aa: CASSPAETMITDTQYF; cdr3_nt: TGTGCCAGCAGCCCTGCGGAGACTATGATCACAGATACGCAGTATTTT
d_call: TRBD1; clone_size: few; v_call: TRBV6-1; j_call: TRBJ1-5; cdr3_aa: CASGDRGWYQPQHF; cdr3_nt: TGTGCCTCAGGGGACAGGGGATGGTATCAGCCCCAGCATTTT
d_call: TRBD1; clone_size: few; v_call: TRBV19; j_call: TRBJ1-5; cdr3_aa: CASSIYSNRGQHNQPQHF; cdr3_nt: TGTGCCAGTAGTATTTATTCAAACAGGGGACAGCACAATCAGCCCCAGCATTTT
d_call: NA; clone_size: few; v_call: TRBV6-1; j_call: TRBJ2-3; cdr3_aa: CASSALGGDTQYF; cdr3_nt: TGTGCCAGCAGTGCCTTAGGGGGAGATACGCAGTATTTT
d_call: NA; clone_size: few; v_call: TRBV7-2; j_call: TRBJ1-4; cdr3_aa: CASSFRGTNEKLFF; cdr3_nt: TGTGCCAGCAGCTTTAGGGGTACTAATGAAAAACTGTTTTTT
d_call: NA; clone_size: NA; v_call: TRBV4-1; j_call: TRBJ1-2; cdr3_aa: CASSRGHPSNYGYTF; cdr3_nt: TGCGCCAGCAGCAGGGGACATCCTTCTAACTATGGCTACACCTTC